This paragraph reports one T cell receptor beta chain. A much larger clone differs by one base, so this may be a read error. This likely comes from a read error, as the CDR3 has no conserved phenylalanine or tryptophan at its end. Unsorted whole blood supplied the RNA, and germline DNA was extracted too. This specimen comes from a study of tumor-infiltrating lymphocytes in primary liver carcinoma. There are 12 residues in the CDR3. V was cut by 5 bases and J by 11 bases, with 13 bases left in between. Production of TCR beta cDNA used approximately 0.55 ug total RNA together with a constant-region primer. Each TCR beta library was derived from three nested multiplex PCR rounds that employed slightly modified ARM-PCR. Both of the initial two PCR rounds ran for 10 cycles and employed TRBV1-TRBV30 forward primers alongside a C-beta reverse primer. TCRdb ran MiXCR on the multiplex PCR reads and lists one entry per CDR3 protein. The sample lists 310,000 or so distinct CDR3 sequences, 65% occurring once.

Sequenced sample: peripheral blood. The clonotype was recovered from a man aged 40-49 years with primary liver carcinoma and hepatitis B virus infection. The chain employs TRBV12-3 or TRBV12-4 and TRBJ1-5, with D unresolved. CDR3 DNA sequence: TGTGCCAGCAGTACTGGGTTCAGGTCCCAGCATTCT. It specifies CASSTGFRSQHS.